One sample yielded the 14 T cell receptor beta chains listed below, sequenced in a study of identical twins. TCRdb re-derived calls from the 5' RACE reads in MiXCR, one entry per CDR3 protein. The sample has hundreds of thousands of distinct CDR3 sequences; 15% to 20% are singletons. The same specimen was also included in a second study, on T cells expressing NK-cell markers.

What was sequenced was PBMCs. All receptors derive from a woman younger than 35 in good health.

This clonotype turned up a few times. The J gene is TRBJ2-2, the V gene TRBV27, with TRBD2 matching 13 bases. The length of the CDR3 is 15 residues. Unmatched junction bases numbered 3, after V lost 7 bases and J lost 4 bases. The V gene's germline CDR1 is MNHEY and CDR2 SMNVEV (reference sequence). For the CDR3, the DNA is TGTGCCAGCACCGGACTAGCGGGAGCCACCGGGGAGCTGTTTTTT. Its protein product is CASTGLAGATGELFF.

The chain uses TRBV27 and TRBJ2-5; a weak D match, TRBD2 (7 bases). Looked up from germline, CDR1 is MNHEY and CDR2 is SMNVEV (reference sequence). The CDR3 extends over 15 amino acids. Deletions cut 4 bases from V and 2 bases from J, with 14 bases between. CDR3 bases: TGTGCCAGCAGTTATGCTGGGAGGGGGCAAGAGACCCAGTACTTC. Protein sequence: CASSYAGRGQETQYF.

Only a few counts were recorded for this clonotype. The rearrangement links TRBV12-3 or TRBV12-4 to TRBJ1-2; no clear D. This CDR3 is built from 12 residues. With 7 bases removed from V and 4 bases from J, the gap between germline ends came to 10 bases. This chain's CDR3 is CASTLDGYGYTF. The CDR3 DNA sequence: TGTGCCAGCACCCTGGACGGCTATGGCTACACCTTC.

The table lists this clonotype with a few counts. J is TRBJ2-7 and V is TRBV12-3 or TRBV12-4; D is possibly TRBD2 (6 bases). Trimming took off 6 bases at V and 3 bases at J, with 9 bases between the two ends. The length of the CDR3 is 12 residues. The CDR3 loop is CASREGYYEQYF. CDR3 coding DNA: TGTGCCAGCAGGGAGGGCTACTACGAGCAGTACTTC.

This chain uses TRBV11-2 with TRBJ2-6, with D perhaps matching TRBD2 (6 bases). Germline loops: CDR1 SGHAT, CDR2 FQNNGV. Trimming pared 5 bases from V and 2 bases from J, leaving 19 bases between. The CDR3 is made up of 18 amino acids. CDR3: CASSVRPGTPTGANVLTF. CDR3 nucleotide sequence: TGTGCCAGCAGCGTAAGGCCTGGGACTCCAACTGGGGCCAACGTCCTGACTTTC.

This chain links TRBV9 with TRBJ2-1; no definite D call. V was shortened by 3 bases and J by 7 bases, with 8 bases between the two germline ends. Germline-derived CDR1 and CDR2 are SGDLS and YYNGEE. This CDR3 comprises 12 residues. CDR3 DNA: TGTGCCAGCAGCGGGAGCAGTAATGAGCAGTTCTTC. The encoded protein is CASSGSSNEQFF.

The chain has TRBV20-1 and TRBJ2-7; D possibly corresponds to TRBD2 (5 bases). The V gene's germline CDR1 is DFQATT and CDR2 SNEGSKA (reference sequence). V was clipped by 6 bases and J by 3 bases, with 21 bases between them. This CDR3 is built from 15 residues. CDR3 region: CSALRGLLTDYEQYF. CDR3 coding DNA: TGCAGTGCATTACGAGGGTTGTTGACCGACTACGAGCAGTACTTC.

The DNA of the CDR3 is TGCAGTGCTAGAGAACCAGGGAACACCGGGGAGCTGTTTTTT. Translating it yields CSAREPGNTGELFF. The chain recombines TRBV20-1 with TRBJ2-2; D ambiguous. The V gene lost 0 bases and the J gene lost 1 base, with 6 bases spanning the gap. This CDR3 spans 14 amino acids. The V gene's germline CDR1 is DFQATT and CDR2 SNEGSKA (reference sequence).

The chain combines TRBV29-1 with TRBJ2-6; TRBD2 matches at 7 bases. The junction had 6 bases not matched to a gene; V was cut back by 4 bases and J by 0 bases. The CDR3 is made up of 16 amino acids. The germline V gene encodes CDR1 SQVTM and CDR2 ANQGSEA. CDR3 sequence reads: CSVVWEGLSGANVLTF. The CDR3 DNA reads as TGCAGCGTTGTGTGGGAGGGCCTCTCTGGGGCCAACGTCCTGACTTTC.

The rearrangement links TRBV23-1 to TRBJ1-2; D possibly corresponds to TRBD1 (5 bases). TRBV23-1 is treated as an ORF (open reading frame) with a function not yet certain. The CDR3 sequence is 17 residues long. V lost 8 bases, J lost 2 bases, and 24 bases lay in between. CDR3 loop: CASSPRGKDVPNYGYTF. The DNA of the CDR3 is TGCGCCAGCTCCCCACGGGGGAAGGACGTGCCCAACTATGGCTACACCTTC.

This CDR3 reads CAISEGEQFF. As DNA, the CDR3 is TGTGCCATCAGTGAAGGGGAGCAGTTCTTC. The chain joins TRBV10-3 to TRBJ2-1, with no clear D. In germline, CDR1 is ENHRY, CDR2 SYGVKD. This CDR3 comprises 10 residues. The V end was cut by 3 bases, the J end by 10 bases, with 4 bases between.

The V and J genes are TRBV6-2 or TRBV6-3 and TRBJ2-7; D ambiguous. Germline V gives CDR1 MNHEY, CDR2 SVGEGT. CDR3 size: 15 residues. Trimming removed 4 bases at V and 3 bases at J, with 16 bases between. The CDR3 loop reads CASSSRKDGDYEQYF. The DNA of the CDR3 is TGTGCCAGCAGTTCCCGTAAGGACGGAGACTACGAGCAGTACTTC.

This clonotype has at least ten counts. This sequence joins TRBV12-3 or TRBV12-4 and TRBJ1-2; D may be TRBD1 (5 bases). The CDR3 covers 13 residues. Trimming cost V 7 bases and J 2 bases, with 11 bases left between them. CDR3 amino acids: CASTPDTNYGYTF. Written as DNA, the CDR3 is TGTGCCAGCACCCCGGACACAAACTATGGCTACACCTTC.

This rearrangement joins TRBV9 to TRBJ2-7; 7 bases line up with TRBD1. Germline V gives CDR1 SGDLS, CDR2 YYNGEE. The CDR3 spans 16 residues. V shed 7 bases and J 1 base; nucleotides not matched to a gene: 14. The CDR3 nucleotides read TGTGCCAGCGCCCTAGGTGAGGGACAGTTGTCCTACGAGCAGTACTTC. It specifies CASALGEGQLSYEQYF.